This T cell receptor (beta chain) was sequenced during a study of T-cell reconstitution after alpha-beta-depleted transplantation in children. Study-wide points: Surviving recipient cells, namely T cells and thymic progenitors, were the source of high day-60 TCRbeta diversity in some patients.

The authors prepared the TCRbeta library with unique molecular identifiers. TCRdb recomputed calls from the PCR reads with MiXCR, one row per CDR3 protein. The profile shows about 980,000 distinct CDR3 sequences, roughly 29% of them singletons. The CDR3 sequence is 14 residues long. V lost 8 bases to trimming and J lost 4 bases; unmatched junction nucleotides: 10. Germline lookup yields CDR1 MDHEN and CDR2 SYDVKM. Notes on this clonotype: What it binds is unknown.

Sequencing was performed on PBMCs, mostly from graft donor cells, taken 360 days after TCRalphabeta/CD19-depleted stem cell transplant. The V gene is TRBV28, the J gene TRBJ1-2, with 7 positions matching TRBD1. The TCR sequence derives from a boy in the first two years of life who had a stem cell transplant for SCID, so the T cells may come from the graft donor. The CDR3 DNA follows: TGTGCCAGCCGAGGACAGGCAGGAGGCTATGGCTACACCTTC. Its protein is CASRGQAGGYGYTF.